The 25 T cell receptor beta chains below all came from one sample that was sequenced in a study of memory CD4+ T cells and cytomegalovirus serostatus (dated by TCRdb to about 2019). Libraries were built with the immunoSEQ multiplex PCR assay. The table was pulled from immuneACCESS by TCRdb, which kept in-frame rearrangements only. Such tables lose some clones; where checked, under half of the loss comes from unresolved V genes, and the rest has no known cause. In all, the sample holds approximately 30,000 clones, and around 74% of those were seen once. Roughly 0.65% of the sample lies in the top ten. Single viable CD3+CD4+CD8-CD45RO+ cells were sorted as memory CD4+ T cells on a FACSAria II. Material: memory CD4+ T cells from blood. The source is an adult in good health and CMV-seronegative. Some clones in this sample may be carry-over from other donors' samples.

The chain has TRBV5-1 and TRBJ2-5, with 14 bases identical to TRBD2. V trimming: 5 bases; J trimming: 1 base; junction bases outside the gene matches: 4. The CDR3 is made up of 16 amino acids. CDR1 is SGHRS, CDR2 YFSETQ, per germline. CDR3 sequence reads: CASSQGLAGAQETQYF. CDR3 nucleotides: TGCGCCAGCAGTCAGGGACTAGCGGGGGCCCAAGAGACCCAGTACTTC.

The rearrangement uses TRBV5-1 and TRBJ2-3; 7 bases fit TRBD2. V was pared by 5 bases and J by 1 base, with 7 bases of the junction left unmatched. The CDR3 is 15 residues long. Germline CDR1 is SGHRS and CDR2 is YFSETQ. DNA for the CDR3: TGCGCCAGCAGACGTGGACTAGAGGGCACAGATACGCAGTATTTT. Protein sequence: CASRRGLEGTDTQYF.

The chain links TRBV7-2 to TRBJ1-6, with D perhaps TRBD1 (6 bases). V was trimmed by 1 base and J by 7 bases, leaving 8 bases between them. Germline V gene sequence: CDR1 SGHTA, CDR2 FQGNSA. This CDR3 has 14 residues. CDR3 sequence: CASSLVTGNSPLHF. The CDR3 nucleotides are TGTGCCAGCAGCTTAGTCACAGGGAATTCACCCCTCCACTTT.

The chain recombines TRBV6-5 with TRBJ2-5, with D possibly matching TRBD1 (5 bases). The CDR3 loop spans 15 amino acids. Germline V gives CDR1 MNHEY, CDR2 SVGAGI. Trimming removed 2 bases from V and 11 bases from J, with 21 bases in between. CDR3 protein: CASSYQHEQAFRQYF. CDR3 nucleotide sequence: TGTGCCAGCAGTTACCAACACGAACAGGCGTTTAGGCAGTACTTC.

The chain links TRBV20-1 to TRBJ2-5; perhaps TRBD2 as D (6 bases). The CDR3 has 11 amino acids. The germline CDR1 and CDR2 sequences are DFQATT and SNEGSKA (reference sequence). Trimming cost V 5 bases and J 2 bases, with 6 bases left between them. The CDR3 spells CSAAGQETQYF. For the CDR3, the DNA is TGCAGTGCTGCGGGACAAGAGACCCAGTACTTC.

The J gene is TRBJ2-5, the V gene TRBV27, with D hard to call. There are 14 residues in the CDR3. Trimming shortened V by 3 bases and J by 7 bases, and 15 bases separated the two germline ends. Germline values: CDR1 MNHEY, CDR2 SMNVEV (reference sequence). The CDR3: CASSLSSGLMTQYF. The CDR3 bases are TGTGCCAGCAGTTTGTCATCTGGGCTAATGACCCAGTACTTC.

The V and J genes are TRBV10-1 and TRBJ1-1; D is unclear. The CDR3 has 12 amino acids. Germline V gene sequence: CDR1 WNHNN, CDR2 SYGVQD (reference sequence). V was trimmed by 4 bases and J by 8 bases, leaving 11 bases between them. This CDR3 reads CASSASGAEAFF. In nucleotides, the CDR3 is TGCGCCAGCAGTGCATCGGGAGCGGAAGCTTTCTTT.

The chain links TRBV4-1 to TRBJ1-4, with D maybe TRBD1 (6 bases). The CDR3 runs to 15 residues. Trimming pared 0 bases from V and 8 bases from J, leaving 13 bases between. The germline gives CDR1 MGHRA, CDR2 YSYEKL. CDR3 loop: CASSQDGRGNEKLFF. The CDR3 nucleotides are TGCGCCAGCAGCCAAGACGGCAGGGGAAACGAAAAACTGTTTTTT.

This clone occurred a few times. This chain links TRBV28 with TRBJ1-2; D call uncertain. CDR1 is MDHEN, CDR2 SYDVKM, per germline. V was pared by 1 base and J by 5 bases, with 17 bases between. The CDR3 runs 16 residues. The CDR3 DNA reads as TGTGCCAGCAGTTTATATGAGACTACCCTAATATATGGCTACACCTTC. Amino acid sequence: CASSLYETTLIYGYTF.

The chain links TRBV29-1 to TRBJ1-1; weak D call: TRBD1 (5 bases). The CDR3 totals 13 residues. V was trimmed by 4 bases and J by 5 bases, leaving 14 bases between them. Germline loops: CDR1 SQVTM, CDR2 ANQGSEA. CDR3 protein: CSVGGFVGTEAFF. CDR3 bases: TGCAGCGTTGGGGGGTTCGTGGGGACTGAAGCTTTCTTT.

This sequence joins TRBV11-2 and TRBJ2-3; 8 bases are shared with TRBD2. The germline gives CDR1 SGHAT, CDR2 FQNNGV. Germline trimming cut 3 bases from V and 6 bases from J; bases unmatched to any gene: 8. The CDR3 loop spans 15 amino acids. CDR3 DNA: TGTGCCAGCAGCTTTAATCGGGGGGGCTCGGATACGCAGTATTTT. Protein sequence: CASSFNRGGSDTQYF.

The chain couples TRBV11-2 to TRBJ2-7; 7 bases align to TRBD1. With 1 base clipped from V and 0 bases from J, the junction kept 9 bases outside the gene matches. CDR3 length equals 17 residues. Germline CDR1 reads SGHAT; CDR2 reads FQNNGV. CDR3 sequence: CASSLARTGTDSYEQYF. The CDR3 nucleotides are TGTGCCAGCAGCTTAGCAAGGACCGGGACAGACTCCTACGAGCAGTACTTC.

The genes are TRBV10-3 and TRBJ1-1, with D unclear. V shed 3 bases and J shed 3 bases, with 11 bases lying between them. Germline V gene sequence: CDR1 ENHRY, CDR2 SYGVKD. This CDR3 is 14 amino acids long. CDR3 sequence: CAISDLPPDTEAFF. Here the CDR3 DNA reads TGTGCCATCAGTGATTTACCCCCCGACACTGAAGCTTTCTTT.

This clone appeared a single time. This rearrangement joins TRBV7-8 to TRBJ1-1, with no clear D. V was shortened by 2 bases and J by 1 base, with 11 bases between the two germline ends. Germline V gene sequence: CDR1 SGHVS, CDR2 FQNEAQ. The CDR3 consists of 15 residues. CDR3 sequence: CASSLNPGTNTEAFF. The CDR3 nucleotides read TGTGCCAGCAGCTTAAATCCGGGTACGAACACTGAAGCTTTCTTT.

The chain couples TRBV27 to TRBJ2-6; D call uncertain. Germline V gives CDR1 MNHEY, CDR2 SMNVEV (reference sequence). The CDR3 contains 15 residues. Trimming removed 4 bases from V and 4 bases from J, with 11 bases in between. CDR3 coding DNA: TGTGCCAGCAGTTCCCCTTACAGCGGGGCCAACGTCCTGACTTTC. Protein sequence: CASSSPYSGANVLTF.

The rearrangement uses TRBV6-1 and TRBJ2-2; no firm D call. Germline CDR1 is MNHNS and CDR2 is SASEGT. Trimming pared 2 bases from V and 5 bases from J, leaving 15 bases between. CDR3 length equals 16 residues. The CDR3 bases are TGTGCCAGCAGTGAATGGGATCGTTTGGAGACCGGGGAGCTGTTTTTT. It encodes CASSEWDRLETGELFF.

This clone was counted a single time. The chain couples TRBV28 to TRBJ1-2; TRBD1 matches 7 bases. Germline V gene lookup returns CDR1 MDHEN and CDR2 SYDVKM. Trimming took 8 bases from V and 3 from J; bases not matched to a gene: 6. This CDR3 is built from 13 residues. CDR3 sequence reads: CASLDRADYGYTF. The CDR3 DNA sequence: TGTGCCAGCCTCGACAGGGCGGACTATGGCTACACCTTC.

The J gene is TRBJ2-3, the V gene TRBV15; TRBD1 agrees at 9 bases. The CDR3 has 14 amino acids. The germline V gene has CDR1 LNHNV and CDR2 YYDKDF (reference sequence). The V gene end was trimmed by 8 bases and the J gene end by 6 bases; junction bases not matched to a gene: 9. The CDR3 sequence is CATEDRGTGDTQYF. The CDR3 DNA sequence: TGTGCCACCGAGGACAGGGGTACAGGGGATACGCAGTATTTT.

This clone occurred a few times. The rearrangement joins TRBV5-1 to TRBJ1-2; TRBD1 aligns across 7 bases. The CDR3 covers 13 residues. The J segment lost 8 bases and the V segment lost 0 bases, leaving 4 bases of the junction unmatched. Germline V gene sequence: CDR1 SGHRS, CDR2 YFSETQ. The CDR3: CASSLGQGDGYTF. CDR3 in DNA: TGCGCCAGCAGCTTGGGGCAGGGGGACGGCTACACCTTC.

The chain uses TRBV10-3 and TRBJ2-2, with 9 bases matching TRBD2. The V gene end was trimmed by 4 bases and the J gene end by 0 bases; junction bases not matched to a gene: 12. This CDR3 spans 19 amino acids. CDR1 ENHRY and CDR2 SYGVKD come from the germline V gene. The CDR3 DNA sequence: TGTGCCATCAGTGCCCCCCTGGGGCTAGCGGGGTCGAACACCGGGGAGCTGTTTTTT. Residues: CAISAPLGLAGSNTGELFF.

The rearrangement links TRBV6-1 to TRBJ2-7, with D uncertain. This CDR3 spans 12 amino acids. Germline V gene sequence: CDR1 MNHNS, CDR2 SASEGT. Trimming took off 6 bases at V and 5 bases at J, with 11 bases between the two ends. The CDR3 coding sequence is TGTGCCAGCAGGGAGAGGAGAGACGAGCAGTACTTC. Protein product: CASRERRDEQYF.

The chain is built from TRBV7-9 and TRBJ2-1; D is uncertain. Per germline, CDR1 SEHNR and CDR2 FQNEAQ (reference sequence). With 2 bases removed from V and 7 bases from J, the gap between germline ends came to 3 bases. The CDR3 spans 11 residues. The CDR3 DNA follows: TGTGCCAGCAGCTTAAGTAATGAGCAGTTCTTC. Its protein product is CASSLSNEQFF.

The chain employs TRBV10-3 and TRBJ2-5; possible D gene TRBD1, 6 bases. The DNA end lines up better with TRBJ2-7; the J call may be wrong. The CDR3 is made up of 13 amino acids. Looked up from germline, CDR1 is ENHRY and CDR2 is SYGVKD. This CDR3 reads CAIRKIQGYEQYF. The CDR3 coding sequence is TGTGCCATCAGGAAAATACAGGGCTACGAGCAGTACTTC.

This clone turned up a few times. The chain uses TRBV6-1 and TRBJ1-1, with 9 bases identical to TRBD1. CDR1 and CDR2 from the germline V gene are MNHNS and SASEGT. There are 18 residues in the CDR3. V shed 3 bases and J 0 bases; nucleotides not matched to a gene: 11. CDR3 sequence reads: CASSDTGTGRTVNTEAFF. The CDR3 DNA is TGTGCCAGCAGTGACACCGGGACAGGGAGGACTGTGAACACTGAAGCTTTCTTT.

The chain recombines TRBV23-1 with TRBJ1-2; D may be TRBD1 (6 bases). TRBV23-1 is an ORF, with its function uncertain. Trimming left V 4 bases short and J 9 bases short, with 18 bases between. The CDR3 is 14 residues long. The CDR3 DNA sequence: TGCGCCAGCAGTCCAACAGGGTACGAGTACAGCTACACCTTC. Translating it yields CASSPTGYEYSYTF.